This TCR beta chain was identified during a study of neurological immune-mediated disorders. 5'RACE with 10-nucleotide random UMIs produced the cDNA. Every sequencing run produced over 160 million TCR-beta sequences, and the sequences from any one run covered 15-18 subjects. Each CDR3 protein is one row after TCRdb ran MiXCR on the 5' RACE reads. The table lists 80,000 or so distinct CDR3 sequences, under 10% of them singletons. The V segment lost 5 bases and the J segment 1 base; nucleotides outside the gene matches: 7. Germline lookup yields CDR1 SEHNR and CDR2 FQNEAQ (reference sequence). The CDR3 runs to 15 residues. Unsorted libraries used 2 million PBMCs kept at -80 degrees C. This clonotype was observed at least ten times.

The source of this sequence is a man aged 45-60 years in good health. The chain combines TRBV7-9 with TRBJ2-7; 8 nucleotides align to TRBD1. The sample taken for sequencing was PBMCs. Here the CDR3 reads CASSPGQVPSYEQYF. The CDR3 DNA is TGTGCCAGCAGCCCGGGACAGGTGCCATCCTACGAGCAGTACTTC. The full variable domain, its missing parts supplied by reference TRBV7-9 and TRBJ2-7, is DTGVSQNPRHKITKRGQNVTFRCDPISEHNRLYWYRQTLGQGPEFLTYFQNEAQLEKSRLLSDRFSAERPKGSFSTLEIQRTEQGDSAMYLCASSPGQVPSYEQYFGPGTRLTVT.